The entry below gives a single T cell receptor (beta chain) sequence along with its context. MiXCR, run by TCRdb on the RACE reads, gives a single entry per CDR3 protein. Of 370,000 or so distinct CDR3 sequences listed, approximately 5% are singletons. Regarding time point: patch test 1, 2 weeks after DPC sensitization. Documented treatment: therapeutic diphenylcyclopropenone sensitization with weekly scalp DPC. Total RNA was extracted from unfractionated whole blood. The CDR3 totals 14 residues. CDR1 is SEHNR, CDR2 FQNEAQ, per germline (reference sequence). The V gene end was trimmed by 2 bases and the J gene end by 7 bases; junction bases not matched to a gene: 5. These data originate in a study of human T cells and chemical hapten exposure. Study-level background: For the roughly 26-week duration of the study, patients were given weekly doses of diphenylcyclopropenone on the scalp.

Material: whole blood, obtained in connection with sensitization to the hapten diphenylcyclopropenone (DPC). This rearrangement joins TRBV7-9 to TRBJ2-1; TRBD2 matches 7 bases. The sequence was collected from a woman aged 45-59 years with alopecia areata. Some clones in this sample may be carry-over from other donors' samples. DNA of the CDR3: TGTGCCAGCAGCTTATCCCTCGGGAGGAATGAGCAGTTCTTC. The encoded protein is CASSLSLGRNEQFF.